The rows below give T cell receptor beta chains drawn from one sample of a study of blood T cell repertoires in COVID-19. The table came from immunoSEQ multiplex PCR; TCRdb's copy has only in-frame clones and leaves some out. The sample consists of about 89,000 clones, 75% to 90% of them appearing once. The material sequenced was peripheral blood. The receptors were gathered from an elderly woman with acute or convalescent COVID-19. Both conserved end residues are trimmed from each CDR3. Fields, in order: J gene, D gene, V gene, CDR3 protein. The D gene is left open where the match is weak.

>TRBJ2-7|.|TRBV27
ASSLRASSYEQY
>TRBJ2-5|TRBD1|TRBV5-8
ASSLDPDRFGETQY
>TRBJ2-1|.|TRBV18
ASSPMVLSGNEQF
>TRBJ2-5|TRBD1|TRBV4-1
ASSLQGPGQGGETQY
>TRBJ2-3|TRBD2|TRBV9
ASSTRGGSTDTQY
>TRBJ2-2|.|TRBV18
ASSPLQNTGELF
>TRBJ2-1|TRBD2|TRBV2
ASRRRLAGEYNEQF
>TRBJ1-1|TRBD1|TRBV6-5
ASRMDRGLAEAF
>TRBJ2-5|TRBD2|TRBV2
ASSAGTSGTTQY
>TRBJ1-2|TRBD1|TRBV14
ASSPLAGTGSSGYT
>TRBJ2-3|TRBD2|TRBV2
ASSGAAGGRTDTQY
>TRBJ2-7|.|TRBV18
ASSPRVGRSYEQY
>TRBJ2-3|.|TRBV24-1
ATSGSTDTQY
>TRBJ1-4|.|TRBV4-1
ASSQDRGTNEKLF
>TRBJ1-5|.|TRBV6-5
ASTEGEYNQPQH
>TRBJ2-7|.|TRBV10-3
AISDHSSPIGEQY
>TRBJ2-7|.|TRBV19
ASSTQYREKNTLLSSYEQY
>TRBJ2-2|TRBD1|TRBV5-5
ASSLGTGTITGELF
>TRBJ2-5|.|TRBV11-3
ASSIGGGQETQY
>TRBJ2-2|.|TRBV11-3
ASSLDLWTANTGELF
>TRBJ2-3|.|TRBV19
ASSIDTATDTQY
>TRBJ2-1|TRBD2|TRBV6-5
ASSQAGGYNEQF
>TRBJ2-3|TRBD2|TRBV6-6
ASTRSGGAATDTQY
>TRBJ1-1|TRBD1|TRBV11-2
ASSPDRDTEAF
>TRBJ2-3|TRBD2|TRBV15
ATSRGLAGSTDTQY
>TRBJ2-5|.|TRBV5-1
ASSQKQGFPGETQY
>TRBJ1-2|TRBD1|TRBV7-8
ASSLRDRHPRDYGYT
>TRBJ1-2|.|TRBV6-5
ASTPDSRGGYGYT
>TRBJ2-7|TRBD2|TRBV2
ASSRGLAGGEQY
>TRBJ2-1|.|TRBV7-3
ASSFDSYNEQF
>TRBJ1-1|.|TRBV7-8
ASSLDSMNTEAF
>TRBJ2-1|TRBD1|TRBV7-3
ASSLTVTGSYNEQF
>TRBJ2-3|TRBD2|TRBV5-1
ASSPGLAGATDTQY
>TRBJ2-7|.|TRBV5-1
ASSWGDRDTFSYEQY
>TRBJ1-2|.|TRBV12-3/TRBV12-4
ASRGLASYT
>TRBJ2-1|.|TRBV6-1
ASSEALGFEQF
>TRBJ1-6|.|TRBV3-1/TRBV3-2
ASSQVIDNSPLH
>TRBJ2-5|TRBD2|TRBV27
ASRLSGRGWTQY
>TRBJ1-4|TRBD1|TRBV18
ASSPQGAANEKLF
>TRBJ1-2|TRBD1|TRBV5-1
ASSLRQGDTGVYGYT
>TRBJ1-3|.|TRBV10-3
AISAISGNTIY
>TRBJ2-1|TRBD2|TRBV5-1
ASSLGLAGYNEQF